These 17 T cell receptor beta chains were sequenced from one sample in a study of technical replicates of blood from several donors. Here immunoSEQ multiplex PCR was the method, and the copy in TCRdb shows in-frame clones only, minus some. This sample has more than 75,000 clones, with 65% to 90% found just once. The specimen sequenced was PBMCs. Receptor source: a human donor in good health. Some clones in this sample may be carry-over from other donors' samples.

This clone was seen once. J is TRBJ2-1 and V is TRBV9; a weak D match, TRBD2 (6 bases). The germline V gene has CDR1 SGDLS and CDR2 YYNGEE. Between the trimmed V and J ends, which lost 4 bases and 12 bases, there was a span of 20 bases. The CDR3 extends over 14 amino acids. CDR3 nucleotides: TGTGCCAGCAGCCCAGGCTCTGTGGGGACTTGGCAGTTCTTC. It codes for CASSPGSVGTWQFF.

V usage is TRBV5-6 and J usage is TRBJ1-3; D remains unclear. The V end lost 2 bases, the J end lost 0 bases, and 9 bases lay between the germline ends. The CDR3 totals 15 residues. Looked up from germline, CDR1 is SGHDT and CDR2 is YYEEEE. CDR3 DNA sequence: TGTGCCAGCAGCTTCGGGGTCAACTCTGGAAACACCATATATTTT. This encodes CASSFGVNSGNTIYF.

A note on this clone: At one of its ends the junction is not consistent with the germline gene, which may arise from a read error. The V and J genes are TRBV5-5 and TRBJ2-7; a possible D gene is TRBD2 (6 bases). The germline V gene encodes CDR1 SGHKS and CDR2 YYEKEE (reference sequence). This CDR3 spans 13 amino acids. This CDR3 reads CASSIGTSSEQYF. CDR3 DNA sequence: TGTGCCAGCAGCATTGGGACTTCCTCCGAGCAGTACTTC. Full variable domain (outside the CDR3, taken from reference TRBV5-5 and TRBJ2-7): DAGVTQSPTHLIKTRGQQVTLRCSPISGHKSVSWYQQVLGQGPQFIFQYYEKEERGRGNFPDRFSARQFPNYSSELNVNALLLGDSALYLCASSIGTSSEQYFGPGTRLTVT.

The chain joins TRBV27 to TRBJ2-3; a weak D match, TRBD2 (6 bases). Germline CDR1 MNHEY, CDR2 SMNVEV (reference sequence). The V end was cut by 8 bases, the J end by 2 bases, with 14 bases between. CDR3 length: 14 amino acids. CDR3 nucleotides: TGTGCCAGCGGCGCCGTGCGGGACACAGATACGCAGTATTTT. It is translated as CASGAVRDTDTQYF.

V and J are TRBV7-6 and TRBJ1-2; D is possibly TRBD1 (6 bases). Trimming shortened V by 5 bases and J by 4 bases, and 14 bases separated the two germline ends. Germline loops: CDR1 SGHVS, CDR2 FNYEAQ. CDR3 length equals 14 residues. As DNA, the CDR3 is TGTGCCAGCAGCCCCGCGGGGGGGGCCTATGGCTACACCTTC. Its protein is CASSPAGGAYGYTF.

The chain links TRBV27 to TRBJ1-1; D ambiguous. V was pared by 5 bases and J by 4 bases, with 20 bases between. Looked up from germline, CDR1 is MNHEY and CDR2 is SMNVEV (reference sequence). CDR3 size: 16 residues. CDR3 sequence reads: CASSPDRTIRFTEAFF. CDR3 DNA sequence: TGTGCCAGCAGTCCAGATCGGACTATTAGATTCACTGAAGCTTTCTTT.

This sequence joins TRBV27 and TRBJ2-1, with 7 bases lining up with TRBD1. Germline V gene lookup returns CDR1 MNHEY and CDR2 SMNVEV (reference sequence). The ends lost 5 bases at V and 6 bases at J; junction bases unmatched: 7. The CDR3 extends over 14 amino acids. The CDR3 coding sequence is TGTGCCAGCAGTCCTTTGACAGGGCGCAATGAGCAGTTCTTC. Translated, it gives CASSPLTGRNEQFF.

The chain uses TRBV4-3 and TRBJ2-7; 8 positions agree with TRBD2. Germline values: CDR1 LGHNA, CDR2 YSLEER. CDR3 length: 16 amino acids. The V and J ends lost 0 bases and 4 bases, in that order; junction bases with no gene match: 8. The CDR3 reads CASSQEGRGEIYEQYF. CDR3 nucleotides: TGCGCCAGCAGCCAAGAGGGGCGGGGGGAAATTTACGAGCAGTACTTC.

CDR3 protein: CASSSGPSGYYEQYF. The CDR3 DNA is TGTGCCAGCAGCTCCGGGCCCTCAGGGTATTACGAGCAGTACTTC. The chain recombines TRBV5-6 with TRBJ2-7; maybe TRBD1 (5 bases). Germline V lookup: CDR1 SGHDT, CDR2 YYEEEE. The CDR3 runs to 15 residues. Trimming removed 3 bases from V and 4 bases from J, with 17 bases in between.

The chain combines TRBV5-4 with TRBJ2-3; 13 positions match TRBD2. Per germline, CDR1 SGHNT and CDR2 YYREEE (reference sequence). The CDR3 contains 17 residues. V lost 1 base to trimming and J lost 5 bases; unmatched junction nucleotides: 7. The CDR3 DNA reads as TGTGCCAGCAGCTTGAAAACTAGCGGGAGGGCCATAGATACGCAGTATTTT. Amino acid sequence: CASSLKTSGRAIDTQYF.

This rearrangement joins TRBV2 to TRBJ1-4; D not resolved. CDR1 is SNHLY, CDR2 FYNNEI, per germline. CDR3 length: 15 amino acids. Trimming pared 1 base from V and 7 bases from J, leaving 13 bases between. The CDR3 spells CASSEGRTKTEKLFF. CDR3 sequence (DNA): TGTGCCAGCAGTGAAGGGAGGACGAAGACTGAAAAACTGTTTTTT.

This chain uses TRBV9 with TRBJ2-3; D uncertain. Germline lookup yields CDR1 SGDLS and CDR2 YYNGEE. The V end was cut by 4 bases, the J end by 4 bases, with 13 bases between. The CDR3 consists of 14 residues. CDR3 in DNA: TGTGCCAGCAGCAAGCAGCGCGCAGCAGATACGCAGTATTTT. Its translation is CASSKQRAADTQYF. The complete variable domain, with remaining parts taken from reference TRBV9 and TRBJ2-3, reads DSGVTQTPKHLITATGQRVTLRCSPRSGDLSVYWYQQSLDQGLQFLIQYYNGEERAKGNILERFSAQQFPDLHSELNLSSLELGDSALYFCASSKQRAADTQYFGPGTRLTVL.

CDR3 DNA sequence: TGCGCCAGCTCAGGGGACTACCCCTACAATGAGCAGTTCTTC. This gives the protein CASSGDYPYNEQFF. The J gene is TRBJ2-1, the V gene TRBV5-1, with a tentative D call TRBD2 (7 bases). Trimming stripped 7 bases from V and 2 bases from J, with 13 bases between. Germline CDR1 reads SGHRS; CDR2 reads YFSETQ. This CDR3 comprises 14 residues.

The V and J genes are TRBV1 and TRBJ2-1; the DNA was not used to check the table's D call, TRBD2. TRBV1 is assigned pseudogene status. This CDR3 has 15 residues. Here the CDR3 DNA reads TGCACCAGCAGCCAAAGGACTGGCTCCTACAATGAGCAGTTCTTC. Translated, it gives CTSSQRTGSYNEQFF.

This chain joins TRBV6-1 and TRBJ2-3, with 10 bases identical to TRBD2. Germline loops: CDR1 MNHNS, CDR2 SASEGT. Trimming at V came to 5 bases and at J to 4 bases, leaving 6 bases not matched to a gene. The CDR3 totals 15 residues. In DNA, the CDR3 is TGTGCCAGCAGTAGTAGCGGGGGGCTCGCAGATACGCAGTATTTT. Its translation is CASSSSGGLADTQYF.

V gene TRBV5-1 combines with J gene TRBJ1-3, with unresolved D. The germline V and J ends were trimmed by 4 bases and 0 bases, with 20 bases remaining between them. Per germline, CDR1 SGHRS and CDR2 YFSETQ. There are 18 residues in the CDR3. CDR3 sequence: CASSSLPSAPRSGNTIYF. CDR3 DNA sequence: TGCGCCAGCAGCAGCCTTCCGTCCGCCCCTCGCTCTGGAAACACCATATATTTT.

The chain uses TRBV5-1 and TRBJ2-7, with 8 bases aligning to TRBD1. The length of the CDR3 is 15 residues. Germline CDR1 reads SGHRS; CDR2 reads YFSETQ. J was trimmed by 5 bases and V by 0 bases; bases with no gene match: 7. In DNA form, the CDR3 reads TGCGCCAGCAGCTTGGCGGGACAGGCCTTCGACGAGCAGTACTTC. It codes for CASSLAGQAFDEQYF.